Included here is one T cell receptor beta chain sequence, with context. The antigen remains undetermined. CDR1 is LNHDA and CDR2 is SQIVND in the germline V gene (reference sequence). The CDR3 is made up of 16 amino acids. Trimming took 3 bases from V and 0 from J; bases not matched to a gene: 4. These data are taken from a study of T cells in Graves' hyperthyroidism and ophthalmopathy. Findings and limits, study-wide: The model made its ophthalmopathy prediction, and onset followed a median roughly 6.5 months later. A model of 13 V-J features distinguished ophthalmopathy from stable hyperthyroidism.

From RNA transcripts, TCR beta CDR3 regions were amplified. The HTBI set primed first-round TCR CDR3 RT-PCR. TCRdb re-derived calls from the multiplex PCR reads in MiXCR, one entry per CDR3 protein. The data hold approximately 370,000 distinct CDR3 sequences, with 15% observed a single time. Together with thyroid ultrasound, orbital computed tomography, serum thyroxine and TRAb, clinical symptoms were used for diagnoses. The PBMCs had their origin in roughly 9.4 ml of fresh peripheral blood. This clonotype originated in a woman aged 30 to 39 with Graves' hyperthyroidism. The specimen sequenced was blood. The V call is TRBV19, the J call TRBJ2-2, with 7 bases lining up with TRBD2. CDR3 sequence (DNA): TGTGCCAGTAGTATGTCGGGACTAACGAACACCGGGGAGCTGTTTTTT. Protein sequence: CASSMSGLTNTGELFF.